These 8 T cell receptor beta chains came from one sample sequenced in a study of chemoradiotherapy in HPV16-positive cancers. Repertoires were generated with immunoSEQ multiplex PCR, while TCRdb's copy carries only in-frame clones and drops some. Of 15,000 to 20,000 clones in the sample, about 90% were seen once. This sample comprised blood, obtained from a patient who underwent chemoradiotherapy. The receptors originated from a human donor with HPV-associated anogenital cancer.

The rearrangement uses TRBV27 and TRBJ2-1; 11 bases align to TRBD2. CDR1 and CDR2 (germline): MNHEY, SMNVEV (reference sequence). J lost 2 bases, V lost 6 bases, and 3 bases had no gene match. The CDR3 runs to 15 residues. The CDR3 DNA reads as TGTGCCAGCAGCGCTAGCGGGAGGACCTACAATGAGCAGTTCTTC. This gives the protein CASSASGRTYNEQFF.

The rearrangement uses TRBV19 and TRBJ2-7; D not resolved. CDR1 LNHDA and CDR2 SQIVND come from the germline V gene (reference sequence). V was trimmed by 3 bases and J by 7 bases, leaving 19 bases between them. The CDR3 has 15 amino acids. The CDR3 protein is CASSIMYGSLREQYF. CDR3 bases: TGTGCCAGTAGTATCATGTACGGATCCCTACGGGAGCAGTACTTC.

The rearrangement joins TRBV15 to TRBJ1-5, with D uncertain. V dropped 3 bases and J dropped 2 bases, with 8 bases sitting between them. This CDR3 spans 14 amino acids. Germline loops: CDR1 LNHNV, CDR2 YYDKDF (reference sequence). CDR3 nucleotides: TGTGCCACCAGCAGTGGAGATGGCAATCAGCCCCAGCATTTT. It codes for CATSSGDGNQPQHF.

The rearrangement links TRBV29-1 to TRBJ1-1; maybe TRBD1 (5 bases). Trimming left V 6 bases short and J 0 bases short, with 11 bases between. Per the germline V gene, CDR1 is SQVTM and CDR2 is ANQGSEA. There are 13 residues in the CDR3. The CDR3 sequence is CSVGRGLNTEAFF. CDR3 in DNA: TGCAGCGTGGGGAGGGGACTGAACACTGAAGCTTTCTTT.

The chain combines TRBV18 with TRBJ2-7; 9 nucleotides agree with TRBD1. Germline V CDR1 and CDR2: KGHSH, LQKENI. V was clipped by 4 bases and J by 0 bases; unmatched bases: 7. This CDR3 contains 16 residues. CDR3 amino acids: CASSLTWGQGSYEQYF. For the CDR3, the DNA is TGTGCCAGCTCACTCACCTGGGGACAGGGCTCCTACGAGCAGTACTTC.

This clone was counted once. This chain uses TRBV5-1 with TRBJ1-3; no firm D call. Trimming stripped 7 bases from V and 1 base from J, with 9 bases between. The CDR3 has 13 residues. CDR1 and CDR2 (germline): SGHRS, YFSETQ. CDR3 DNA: TGCGCCAGCTCCACGGGGTCTGGAAACACCATATATTTT. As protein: CASSTGSGNTIYF.

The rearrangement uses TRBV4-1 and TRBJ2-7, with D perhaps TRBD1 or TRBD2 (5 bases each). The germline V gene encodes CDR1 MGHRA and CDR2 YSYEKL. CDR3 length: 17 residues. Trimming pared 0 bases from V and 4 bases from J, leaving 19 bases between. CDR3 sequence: CASSQERLAGTSYEQYF. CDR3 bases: TGCGCCAGCAGCCAAGAACGGTTGGCAGGGACCAGTTACGAGCAGTACTTC.

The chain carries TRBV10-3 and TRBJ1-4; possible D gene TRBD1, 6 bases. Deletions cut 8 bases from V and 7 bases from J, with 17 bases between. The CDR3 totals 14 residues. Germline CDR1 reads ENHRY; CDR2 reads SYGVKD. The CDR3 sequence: CAISPGGAGEKLFF. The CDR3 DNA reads TGTGCCATCTCCCCCGGGGGCGCGGGTGAAAAACTGTTTTTT.